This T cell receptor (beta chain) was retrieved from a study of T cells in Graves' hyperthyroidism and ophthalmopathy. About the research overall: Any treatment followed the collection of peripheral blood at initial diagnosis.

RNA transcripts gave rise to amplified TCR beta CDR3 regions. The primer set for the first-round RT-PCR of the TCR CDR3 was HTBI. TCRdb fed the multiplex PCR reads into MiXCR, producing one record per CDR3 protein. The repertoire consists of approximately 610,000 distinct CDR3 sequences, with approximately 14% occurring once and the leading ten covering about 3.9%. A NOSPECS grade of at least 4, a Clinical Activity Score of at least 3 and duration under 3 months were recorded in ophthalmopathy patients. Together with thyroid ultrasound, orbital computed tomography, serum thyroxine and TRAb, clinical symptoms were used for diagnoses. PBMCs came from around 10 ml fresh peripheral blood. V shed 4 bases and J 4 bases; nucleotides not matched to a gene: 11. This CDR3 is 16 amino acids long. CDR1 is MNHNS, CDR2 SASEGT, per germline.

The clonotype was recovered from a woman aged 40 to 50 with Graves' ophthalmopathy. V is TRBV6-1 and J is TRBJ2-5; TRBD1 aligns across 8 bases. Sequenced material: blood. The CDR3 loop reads CASSGDRRLLLETQYF. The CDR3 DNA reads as TGTGCCAGCAGTGGGGACAGGAGACTTTTATTAGAGACCCAGTACTTC.